The rows below give T cell receptor beta chains drawn from one sample of a study of T-cell reconstitution after alpha-beta-depleted transplantation in children. TCRdb recomputed calls from the PCR reads with MiXCR, one row per CDR3 protein. The sample shows about a million distinct CDR3 sequences, about 30% of them seen only once. This sample comprised PBMCs, mostly from graft donor cells, obtained 360 days after TCRalphabeta/CD19-depleted stem cell transplant. The origin of the receptors is a boy under two years old who had a stem cell transplant for SCID, so the T cells may come from the graft donor. Both conserved end residues are part of each CDR3. A D gene is named only where the DNA matches it firmly. Where a row states a size, it is once, few, many or the class of an expanded clone; other rows omit it.

d_gene,abundance,j_gene,v_gene,CDR3aa,CDR3nt
.,.,TRBJ2-6,TRBV4-1,CASSPPLSSGANVLTF,TGCGCCAGCAGCCCGCCCCTGAGCTCTGGGGCCAACGTCCTGACTTTC
TRBD1,.,TRBJ2-3,TRBV20-1,CSARDPTGPRTDTQYF,TGCAGTGCTAGAGATCCGACAGGGCCCCGGACAGATACGCAGTATTTT
TRBD1,.,TRBJ2-5,TRBV6-2/TRBV6-3,CASSTLDRVEEETQYF,TGTGCCAGCAGTACCCTCGACAGGGTAGAAGAAGAGACCCAGTACTTC
TRBD1,.,TRBJ1-2,TRBV20-1,CSAPGGQKNYGYTF,TGCAGTGCCCCGGGGGGACAGAAGAACTATGGCTACACCTTC
TRBD2,.,TRBJ2-7,TRBV4-2,CASSQVHRRTSGYEQYF,TGTGCCAGCAGCCAAGTACACCGCAGGACTAGCGGCTACGAGCAGTACTTC
.,.,TRBJ2-1,TRBV6-1,CASSEYQSSYNEQFF,TGTGCCAGCAGTGAATACCAGAGCTCCTACAATGAGCAGTTCTTC
.,many,TRBJ2-3,TRBV4-3,CASSRRQGDTQYF,TGCGCCAGCAGCCGCCGCCAGGGGGATACGCAGTATTTT
TRBD1,.,TRBJ1-2,TRBV10-3,CATNLGQAANYGYTF,TGTGCCACCAATTTAGGACAGGCCGCTAACTATGGCTACACCTTC
TRBD1,.,TRBJ2-7,TRBV7-6,CASSKDRGTYEQYF,TGTGCCAGCAGCAAGGACAGGGGAACCTACGAGCAGTACTTC
.,.,TRBJ1-3,TRBV18,CASSPIAELSSGNTIYF,TGTGCCAGCTCACCCATAGCGGAACTTAGCTCTGGAAACACCATATATTTT
.,.,TRBJ2-7,TRBV20-1,CSASARYSYEQYF,TGCAGTGCCTCGGCCAGATACTCCTACGAGCAGTACTTC
TRBD2,few,TRBJ2-1,TRBV7-9,CASSLTGGPYEQFF,TGTGCCAGCAGCTTAACGGGGGGGCCCTATGAGCAGTTCTTC
.,few,TRBJ1-6,TRBV20-1,CSARGNEVIWSYNSPLHF,TGCAGTGCTAGAGGAAACGAAGTTATCTGGTCCTATAATTCACCCCTCCACTTT
.,few,TRBJ2-7,TRBV29-1,CSVGGIYEQYF,TGCAGCGTTGGGGGGATCTACGAGCAGTACTTC
.,.,TRBJ2-2,TRBV10-3,CAISGVVRKTPNTGELFF,TGTGCCATCAGTGGGGTGGTACGCAAGACCCCGAACACCGGGGAGCTGTTTTTT
.,.,TRBJ1-5,TRBV4-1,CASSPRPGIDQPQHF,TGCGCCAGCAGCCCCCGGCCAGGGATTGATCAGCCCCAGCATTTT
.,.,TRBJ2-3,TRBV10-3,CAISESGLDTQYF,TGTGCCATCAGTGAGTCAGGCTTAGATACGCAGTATTTT
.,.,TRBJ1-5,TRBV28,CASSLSGTAGQPQHF,TGTGCCAGCAGTTTGTCCGGGACGGCAGGACAGCCCCAGCATTTT
TRBD1,.,TRBJ2-1,TRBV5-6,CASKRGDRDNEQFF,TGTGCCAGCAAACGGGGGGACAGGGACAATGAGCAGTTCTTC
TRBD2,.,TRBJ2-1,TRBV29-1,CSVVRGGPYNEQFF,TGCAGCGTTGTGCGGGGGGGCCCGTACAATGAGCAGTTCTTC
.,few,TRBJ1-3,TRBV20-1,CSAENRGEGNTIYF,TGCAGTGCTGAGAATCGTGGAGAAGGAAACACCATATATTTT
TRBD2,few,TRBJ2-1,TRBV5-1,CASSLSGGLFNEQFF,TGCGCCAGCAGCCTTAGCGGGGGCCTTTTCAATGAGCAGTTCTTC
.,once,TRBJ2-7,TRBV29-1,CSVGVRGTSYEQYF,TGCAGCGTTGGGGTTCGCGGGACCTCCTACGAGCAGTACTTC
.,.,TRBJ2-1,TRBV12-3/TRBV12-4,CASSFAADEQFF,TGTGCCAGCAGTTTTGCCGCAGATGAGCAGTTCTTC
TRBD1,.,TRBJ2-1,TRBV24-1,CATSDPGQTYNEQFF,TGTGCCACCAGTGACCCGGGACAGACCTACAATGAGCAGTTCTTC
.,.,TRBJ2-2,TRBV29-1,CSVGAANTGELFF,TGCAGCGTTGGCGCAGCGAACACCGGGGAGCTGTTTTTT
.,.,TRBJ2-7,TRBV12-3/TRBV12-4,CASSLQKSYEQYF,TGTGCCAGCAGTTTACAGAAAAGCTACGAGCAGTACTTC
TRBD2,.,TRBJ2-5,TRBV10-3,CAISAGLAGHHQETQYF,TGTGCCATCAGTGCCGGACTAGCGGGGCACCACCAAGAGACCCAGTACTTC
.,few,TRBJ2-7,TRBV7-8,CASSPYAMGYEQYF,TGTGCCAGCAGCCCGTATGCTATGGGCTACGAGCAGTACTTC